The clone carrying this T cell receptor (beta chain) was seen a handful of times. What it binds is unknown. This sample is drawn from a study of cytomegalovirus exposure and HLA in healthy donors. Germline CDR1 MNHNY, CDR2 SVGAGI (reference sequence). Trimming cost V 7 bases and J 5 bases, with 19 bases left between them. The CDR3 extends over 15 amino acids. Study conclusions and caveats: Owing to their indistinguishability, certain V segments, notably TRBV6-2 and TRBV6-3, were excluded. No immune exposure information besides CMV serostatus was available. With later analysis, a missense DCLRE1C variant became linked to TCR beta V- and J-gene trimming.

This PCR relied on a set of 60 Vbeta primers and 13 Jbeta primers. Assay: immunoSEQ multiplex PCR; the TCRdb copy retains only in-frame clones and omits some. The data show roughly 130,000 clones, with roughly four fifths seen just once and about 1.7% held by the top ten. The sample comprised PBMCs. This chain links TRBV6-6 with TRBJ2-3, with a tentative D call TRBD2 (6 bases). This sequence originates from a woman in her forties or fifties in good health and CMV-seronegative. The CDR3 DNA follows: TGTGCCAGCATCACGAGCGGAGGGGTCGGAGATACGCAGTATTTT. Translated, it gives CASITSGGVGDTQYF.